Following are 22 T cell receptor beta chains from one sample sequenced in a study of T cells in Graves' hyperthyroidism and ophthalmopathy. RNA transcripts yielded amplified TCR beta CDR3 regions. HTBI primers were the set used in a first-round RT-PCR of the TCR CDR3. MiXCR, applied by TCRdb to the multiplex PCR reads, yields one record per CDR3 protein. The sample holds about half a million distinct CDR3 sequences, just under 20% seen once. Sequenced input: blood. The source is a man aged 40-55 years with Graves' ophthalmopathy.

V gene TRBV9 combines with J gene TRBJ2-3, with D perhaps TRBD2 (6 bases). CDR3 size: 15 residues. CDR1 is SGDLS and CDR2 is YYNGEE in the germline V gene. Trimming cost V 0 bases and J 3 bases, with 11 bases left between them. The CDR3 region has the DNA TGTGCCAGCAGCGTAGGGAGCGGGTTGACAGATACGCAGTATTTT. This sequence encodes CASSVGSGLTDTQYF.

This clonotype appeared a few times. J is TRBJ2-7 and V is TRBV11-2; TRBD2 might be the D (5 bases). V was cut by 4 bases and J by 6 bases, with 16 bases left in between. The CDR3 length is 14 residues. In germline, CDR1 is SGHAT, CDR2 FQNNGV. CDR3 protein: CASSSFREEGEQYF. DNA of the CDR3: TGTGCCAGCAGCTCGTTCCGGGAAGAGGGCGAGCAGTACTTC.

This clonotype was detected a few times. V is TRBV7-2 and J is TRBJ2-7; D uncertain. The germline CDR1 and CDR2 sequences are SGHTA and FQGNSA. Trimming removed 3 bases at V and 0 bases at J, with 12 bases between. The CDR3 consists of 15 residues. CDR3 DNA sequence: TGTGCCAGCAGCTTCCAAAGAGACGGCTCCTACGAGCAGTACTTC. This encodes CASSFQRDGSYEQYF.

The chain uses TRBV11-1 and TRBJ2-5; D possibly matches TRBD1 or TRBD2 (6 bases each). This CDR3 has 15 residues. Germline loops: CDR1 SGHAT, CDR2 FQDESV (reference sequence). V dropped 8 bases and J dropped 2 bases, with 18 bases sitting between them. CDR3 in DNA: TGTGCCAGCTCCAAGACGGGGGCCTTTCAAGAGACCCAGTACTTC. Amino acids: CASSKTGAFQETQYF.

This clonotype was found many times. The V gene is TRBV30, the J gene TRBJ1-2, with TRBD1 as a possible D gene (6 bases). The CDR3 loop spans 14 amino acids. Germline assignment: CDR1 GTSNPN and CDR2 SVGIG (reference sequence). Trimming left V 3 bases short and J 4 bases short, with 15 bases between. The CDR3 bases are TGTGCCTGGAGAACACCCACAGGGTTCTATGGCTACACCTTC. This translates into CAWRTPTGFYGYTF.

Ten or more counts support this clonotype. J is TRBJ2-1 and V is TRBV7-2; 7 bases line up with TRBD2. This CDR3 spans 18 amino acids. In germline, CDR1 is SGHTA, CDR2 FQGNSA. V lost 5 bases to trimming and J lost 2 bases; unmatched junction nucleotides: 15. The CDR3 region is CASSNRPSWAGAYNEQFF. As DNA, the CDR3 is TGTGCCAGCAGCAACCGACCCTCTTGGGCGGGAGCCTACAATGAGCAGTTCTTC.

This clonotype was seen ten or more times. The chain couples TRBV12-3 or TRBV12-4 to TRBJ1-1; tentatively, D is TRBD1 (5 bases). This CDR3 is 14 amino acids long. V lost 7 bases, J lost 1 base, and 13 bases lay in between. CDR3 coding DNA: TGTGCCAGCACCGACGACAGTAGGAACACTGAAGCTTTCTTT. Encoded protein: CASTDDSRNTEAFF.

The chain combines TRBV14 with TRBJ2-3; D is unresolved. The CDR3 is made up of 16 amino acids. Germline V gene data show CDR1 as SGHDN and CDR2 as FVKESK. Trimming stripped 1 base from V and 2 bases from J, with 13 bases between. CDR3 loop: CASSQVGRAITDTQYF. The CDR3, as DNA: TGTGCCAGCAGCCAAGTTGGCAGAGCTATCACAGATACGCAGTATTTT.

The V call is TRBV20-1, the J call TRBJ2-1; D is undetermined. Germline loops: CDR1 DFQATT, CDR2 SNEGSKA (reference sequence). The V and J ends lost 1 base and 12 bases respectively, with 10 bases between them. The CDR3 is made up of 11 amino acids. CDR3 protein: CSARGGLGQFF. CDR3 DNA: TGCAGTGCTAGAGGGGGTCTGGGGCAGTTCTTC.

This clonotype was seen only a few times. This sequence joins TRBV5-1 and TRBJ1-2; 8 bases match TRBD1. Trimming took 2 bases from V and 2 from J; bases not matched to a gene: 8. The CDR3 covers 16 residues. CDR1 is SGHRS, CDR2 YFSETQ, per germline. CDR3 residues: CASSFGDQGANYGYTF. The CDR3 nucleotides are TGCGCCAGCAGCTTTGGGGACCAGGGGGCCAACTATGGCTACACCTTC.

This clonotype occurred a few times. V gene TRBV2 combines with J gene TRBJ2-5; no reliable D call. CDR3 size: 14 residues. V lost 3 bases and J 3 bases, leaving 11 bases between the germline ends. The V gene's germline CDR1 is SNHLY and CDR2 FYNNEI. The CDR3 DNA is TGTGCCAGCAGTGATGCAGGATGGGAAGAGACCCAGTACTTC. Protein sequence: CASSDAGWEETQYF.

This clonotype was detected only a few times. The rearrangement links TRBV27 to TRBJ2-7; D may correspond to TRBD1 or TRBD2 (5 bases each). The CDR3 sequence is 13 residues long. Trimming cost V 2 bases and J 2 bases, with 7 bases left between them. Germline V CDR1 and CDR2: MNHEY, SMNVEV (reference sequence). The CDR3 DNA follows: TGTGCCAGCAGTTTAGGGGACGCCTACGAGCAGTACTTC. Translated: CASSLGDAYEQYF.

This clonotype appeared many times. This sequence joins TRBV11-2 and TRBJ2-1; 11 bases match TRBD2. Germline loops: CDR1 SGHAT, CDR2 FQNNGV. The CDR3 length is 15 residues. V shed 5 bases and J 7 bases; nucleotides not matched to a gene: 7. In nucleotides, the CDR3 is TGTGCCAGCAGCCTACTAGCGGGAGTGAGAAATGAGCAGTTCTTC. Translated: CASSLLAGVRNEQFF. Together with reference TRBV11-2 and TRBJ2-1, the CDR3 gives the full variable domain: EAGVAQSPRYKIIEKRQSVAFWCNPISGHATLYWYQQILGQGPKLLIQFQNNGVVDDSQLPKDRFSAERLKGVDSTLKIQPAKLEDSAVYLCASSLLAGVRNEQFFGPGTRLTVL.

The sample holds a few counts of this clonotype. The V and J genes are TRBV11-2 and TRBJ2-7, with D possibly matching TRBD1 (6 bases). The CDR3 consists of 14 residues. V was clipped by 5 bases and J by 1 base, with 12 bases between them. Looked up from germline, CDR1 is SGHAT and CDR2 is FQNNGV. For the CDR3, the DNA is TGTGCCAGCAGCATCCGGGACACTTCCTACGAGCAGTACTTC. As protein: CASSIRDTSYEQYF.

The J gene is TRBJ1-5, the V gene TRBV2; D is perhaps TRBD1 (5 bases). The CDR3 extends over 15 amino acids. Per germline, CDR1 SNHLY and CDR2 FYNNEI. Trimming stripped 4 bases from V and 4 bases from J, with 14 bases between. The CDR3 spells CASSVFGTVNQPQHF. CDR3 nucleotide sequence: TGTGCCAGCAGTGTGTTTGGGACGGTGAATCAGCCCCAGCATTTT.

In this sample, this clonotype turned up a few times. This chain links TRBV20-1 with TRBJ2-7; D gene uncertain. V shed 4 bases and J shed 5 bases, with 18 bases lying between them. This CDR3 has 14 residues. Germline CDR1 reads DFQATT; CDR2 reads SNEGSKA (reference sequence). CDR3 sequence reads: CSAIMVKGRHEQYF. CDR3 sequence (DNA): TGCAGTGCTATTATGGTCAAAGGTCGTCACGAGCAGTACTTC.

This clonotype was picked up many times. The chain couples TRBV18 to TRBJ1-1; D perhaps matches TRBD1 (6 bases). V shed 9 bases and J shed 1 base, with 21 bases lying between them. Germline CDR1 reads KGHSH; CDR2 reads LQKENI. The CDR3 has 16 amino acids. This chain's CDR3 is CASTATIQGTNTEAFF. In DNA, the CDR3 is TGTGCCAGTACCGCTACGATACAGGGTACGAACACTGAAGCTTTCTTT.

Ten or more counts support this clonotype. The chain uses TRBV7-6 and TRBJ2-1, with 7 nucleotides matching TRBD1. Germline loops: CDR1 SGHVS, CDR2 FNYEAQ. Losses at the gene ends were 0 bases for V and 0 bases for J; bases not matched to a gene: 5. The CDR3 runs 17 residues. The CDR3 coding sequence is TGTGCCAGCAGCTTAGCTTTGCCAGGGGGCTCCTACAATGAGCAGTTCTTC. Translated: CASSLALPGGSYNEQFF.

This clonotype was detected ten times or more. A junction end diverges from the germline sequence, so it may reflect a read error. The V gene is TRBV9, the J gene TRBJ1-2; TRBD1 matches 7 bases. Germline loops: CDR1 SGDLS, CDR2 YYNGEE. CDR3 length: 13 amino acids. CDR3 loop: CASSVGQNYGYTF. Here the CDR3 DNA reads TGCGCCAGCAGCGTGGGACAGAACTATGGCTACACCTTC.

This chain links TRBV5-6 with TRBJ1-4, with D perhaps TRBD1 (5 bases). Per the germline V gene, CDR1 is SGHDT and CDR2 is YYEEEE. The V end lost 1 base, the J end lost 10 bases, and 11 bases lay between the germline ends. The CDR3 covers 13 residues. CDR3 DNA: TGTGCCAGCAGCTTGCAGGGCGGGGGAAAACTGTTTTTT. This sequence encodes CASSLQGGGKLFF.

This clonotype was seen at least ten times. The gene calls are TRBV3-1 and TRBJ2-1; D is unresolved. The CDR3 consists of 12 residues. Germline CDR1 is LGHDT and CDR2 is YNNKEL (reference sequence). V lost 1 base, J lost 7 bases, and 5 bases lay in between. The CDR3 region has the DNA TGTGCCAGCAGCCAAGCCGGGAATGAGCAGTTCTTC. Protein product: CASSQAGNEQFF.

Ten or more counts support this clonotype. The chain joins TRBV20-1 to TRBJ1-5; D is unresolved. The V end lost 6 bases, the J end lost 5 bases, and 11 bases lay between the germline ends. Germline V lookup: CDR1 DFQATT, CDR2 SNEGSKA (reference sequence). This CDR3 is 12 amino acids long. CDR3 residues: CSALREDQPQHF. The CDR3 bases are TGCAGTGCCCTTAGAGAGGATCAGCCCCAGCATTTT.